Detailed here is one T cell receptor beta chain. The target antigen is unknown. The data were taken from a study of cytomegalovirus exposure and HLA in healthy donors. Study conclusions and caveats: Several V segments, TRBV6-2 and TRBV6-3 among them, could not be told apart and were dropped.

V lost 4 bases and J lost 2; bases outside the gene matches: 7. Germline V gene lookup returns CDR1 SNHLY and CDR2 FYNNEI. The CDR3 is 16 amino acids. The PCR was carried out with 60 Vbeta primers and 13 Jbeta primers. Clones were read by immunoSEQ multiplex PCR, and TCRdb kept only the in-frame ones, dropping some. The sample holds approximately 150,000 clones; about three quarters are singletons and the top ten take approximately 13%. The rearrangement links TRBV2 to TRBJ2-2; 7 bases align to TRBD2. The clonotype comes from a man between 40 and 49 years old in good health and CMV-seropositive. The specimen sequenced was PBMCs. The CDR3, as DNA: TGTGCCAGCAGTGCTAGACTAGCAGTTAACACCGGGGAGCTGTTTTTT. As protein: CASSARLAVNTGELFF.